This T cell receptor (beta chain) was retrieved from a study of memory CD4+ T cells and cytomegalovirus serostatus (dated by TCRdb to between 2018 and 2021). Background on the whole study: The cohort included around 33 healthy adults from Belgium, of whom 9 were CMV seropositive and approximately 24 were CMV seronegative. To replicate a published TCR-based CMV serostatus classifier, the study sequenced CD4+ memory TCRbeta repertoires from a Belgian cohort whose cytomegalovirus serostatus was known.

Genomic DNA was extracted from sorted cells with the Quick-DNA Microprep Kit. Amplification of TCRbeta DNA was done with the immunoSEQ hsTCRbeta kit, following the protocol from the manufacturer. TCRbeta libraries were sequenced on an Illumina MiSeq instrument. As for how the authors treated the data: Removing out-of-frame sequences left 2,204,828 distinct TCRbeta sequences, an average of around 67,000 per individual. Two values were used to score each individual: the count of under 200 previously reported CMV-associated TCRbeta sequences and the total count of productive distinct TCRbeta sequences. A beta-binomial model was reimplemented in Python, and scikit-learn random forests with default parameters were trained on data from the US cohort. On the Belgian cohort, classifier performance was reported as the median AUC, along with percentile confidence intervals, across 10,000 bootstrap iterations. The table was pulled from immuneACCESS by TCRdb, which kept in-frame rearrangements only. Such tables lose some clones; where checked, under half of the loss comes from unresolved V genes, and the rest has no known cause. The D gene and trimming were derived from the DNA, and the V and J assignments and clone size from that table. This sample has fewer than 40,000 clones in its table, and around three quarters of those were observed once. The top ten hold roughly 0.76% of the sample.

What the work shows at the level of the full study, not this receptor alone: The original-framework classifier achieved a median bootstrapped AUC of almost 0.97 with a 95% CI of 0.76-1.00 on the Belgian cohort. The results were read as suggesting that the CMV-associated TCR signature is, for the most part, present in the CD4+ memory repertoire. Unlike the original study, which covered naive and memory CD4+ and CD8+ populations, the Belgian study sequenced only CD4+CD45RO+ memory cells. For predicting CMV serostatus, the median bootstrapped AUC was approximately 0.95 using the original framework and approximately 0.9 using a US-trained random forest. Among the 160 or so previously reported CMV-associated TCRbeta sequences, some 70 showed up in the CD4+ memory repertoires, with each one found in between one and five individuals.

The CDR3 measures 15 amino acids from cysteine to phenylalanine. The entry retains the CDR3 DNA only, 45 bases that are in frame from base 1. In the germline V gene, CDR1 corresponds to SGHRS and CDR2 to YFSETQ. V is reduced by 0 bases and J by 4 bases, leaving a spacing of 13 bases between them. A FACSAria II was used to sort memory CD4+ T cells, defined as single viable CD3+CD4+CD8-CD45RO+ cells. To determine CMV serostatus, a Roche Elecsys assay was used that detects serum IgG against CMV pp150, pp28, p38 and p52. Following thawing, total CD4+ T cells were enriched through positive selection using CD4 magnetic microbeads. The samples came from a separate study whose specific focus was interrogating the CD4+ T cell memory repertoire. Following standard operating procedures, peripheral blood mononuclear cells were isolated and cryopreserved, while serum was kept at -80 degrees C. CD3-PerCP (BW264/56), CD4-APC (RPA-T4), CD45RO-PE (UCHT1) and CD8-Pacific Orange (3B5) antibodies were used for staining, and non-viable cells were excluded with Sytox blue.

To note about this clone: It lacks a known antigen. There are no base qualities to consult, and no much larger clone falls within one base.

The sample comprised memory CD4+ T cells from blood. The chain employs TRBV5-1 and TRBJ2-5; confidence is insufficient to name the D gene. The sequence was obtained from an adult in good health and CMV-seronegative. Read as DNA, the sequence is TGCGCCAGCAGCTTGGCCGAGCAGCCCGCAGAGACCCAGTACTTC. This is translated as CASSLAEQPAETQYF.